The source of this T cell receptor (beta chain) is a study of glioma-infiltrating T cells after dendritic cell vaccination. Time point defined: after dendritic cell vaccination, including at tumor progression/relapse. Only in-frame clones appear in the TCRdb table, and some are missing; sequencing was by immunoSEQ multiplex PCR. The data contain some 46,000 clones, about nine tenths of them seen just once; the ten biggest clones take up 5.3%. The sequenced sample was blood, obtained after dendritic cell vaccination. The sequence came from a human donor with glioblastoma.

As DNA, the CDR3 is TGTGCCAGCAGCCCCTCACGGGGGAACACTGAAGCTTTCTTT. Translated, it gives CASSPSRGNTEAFF. The rearrangement joins TRBV7-6 to TRBJ1-1; D not certain. Trimming took 5 bases from V and 1 from J, leaving 11 bases between them. The CDR3 sequence is 14 residues long. Germline-derived CDR1 and CDR2 are SGHVS and FNYEAQ.